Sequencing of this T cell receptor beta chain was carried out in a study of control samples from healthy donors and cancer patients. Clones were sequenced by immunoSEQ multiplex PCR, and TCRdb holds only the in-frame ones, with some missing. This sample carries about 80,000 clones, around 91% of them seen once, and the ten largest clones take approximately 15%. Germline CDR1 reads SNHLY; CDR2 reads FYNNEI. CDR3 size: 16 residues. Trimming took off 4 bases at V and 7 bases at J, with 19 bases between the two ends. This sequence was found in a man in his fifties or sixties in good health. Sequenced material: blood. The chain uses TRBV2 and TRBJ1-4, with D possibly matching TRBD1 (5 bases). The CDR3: CASSVVLGGRGEKLFF. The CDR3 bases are TGTGCCAGCAGTGTTGTGTTGGGGGGTCGTGGTGAAAAACTGTTTTTT.